This TCR beta chain was retrieved from a study of T cell repertoires in cytomegalovirus infection. MiXCR, run by TCRdb on the reads, gives a single entry per CDR3 protein. The data contain roughly 230,000 distinct CDR3 sequences, 22% of them singletons. This clonotype has only a few counts. V lost 4 bases to trimming and J lost 1 base, with 11 bases between them. Germline lookup yields CDR1 MNHEY and CDR2 SVGAGI. The CDR3 sequence is 14 residues long. The V and J genes are TRBV6-5 and TRBJ2-7; a weak D match, TRBD1 (6 bases). This receptor was obtained from a human donor in good health (CMV status not recorded). Some clones in this sample may be carry-over from other donors' samples. Sample: CD8+ T cells from PBMCs. The CDR3 sequence is CASSSRGQSYEQYF. In nucleotides, the CDR3 is TGTGCCAGCAGTTCTCGAGGACAGTCCTACGAGCAGTACTTC.